Each of the 30 T cell receptor beta chains below was sequenced from the same sample in a study of blood T cell repertoires in COVID-19. Only in-frame clones appear in the TCRdb table, and some are missing; sequencing was by immunoSEQ multiplex PCR. The sample contains 85,000 to 95,000 clones, more than 75% of which appear only once. Sequencing input: peripheral blood. The receptors stem from a man between 70 and 80 years old with acute or convalescent COVID-19.

The chain couples TRBV28 to TRBJ1-2; the D gene is possibly TRBD1 (5 bases). Germline-derived CDR1 and CDR2 are MDHEN and SYDVKM. Deletions cut 4 bases from V and 7 bases from J, with 19 bases between. This CDR3 is 15 amino acids long. The CDR3 DNA sequence: TGTGCCAGCAGTTACCAGCCGGGCAGGGCGAGTGGCTACACCTTC. It translates to CASSYQPGRASGYTF.

The chain carries TRBV6-5 and TRBJ1-5; TRBD1 is a possible D gene (5 bases). This CDR3 has 13 amino acids. V lost 6 bases and J lost 4, with 10 bases in between. The germline V gene has CDR1 MNHEY and CDR2 SVGAGI. CDR3 region: CASRGPGNQPQHF. CDR3 DNA: TGTGCCAGCAGGGGGCCGGGTAATCAGCCCCAGCATTTT.

The V call is TRBV5-1, the J call TRBJ1-1; D not certain. The CDR3 spans 16 residues. Germline V gene lookup returns CDR1 SGHRS and CDR2 YFSETQ. The V end was cut by 0 bases, the J end by 5 bases, with 17 bases between. CDR3 DNA: TGCGCCAGCAGCTTGGCACTACGCGGTGAGCGGACTGAAGCTTTCTTT. Translation: CASSLALRGERTEAFF.

The CDR3 here is CASSFQGDTQYF. The CDR3, as DNA: TGTGCCAGCAGCTTTCAGGGGGATACGCAGTATTTT. The chain uses TRBV7-3 and TRBJ2-3; D is perhaps TRBD1 (6 bases). This CDR3 has 12 amino acids. V was cut by 3 bases and J by 6 bases, with 7 bases left in between. From germline, CDR1 is SGHTA and CDR2 FQGTGA.

This chain connects TRBV10-2 to TRBJ1-4, with a possible D match to TRBD1 (5 bases). Trimming stripped 4 bases from V and 5 bases from J, with 8 bases between. Germline CDR1 and CDR2: WSHSY and SAAADI. The CDR3 length is 13 residues. CDR3 sequence (DNA): TGCGCCAGCAGTGGACAGCGCAATGAAAAACTGTTTTTT. Translating gives CASSGQRNEKLFF.

The J gene is TRBJ1-2, the V gene TRBV10-3; D is perhaps TRBD1 (5 bases). CDR3 length equals 13 residues. In germline, CDR1 is ENHRY, CDR2 SYGVKD. The V and J ends lost 7 bases and 1 base respectively, with 10 bases between them. The CDR3 DNA sequence: TGTGCCATCACCCAGCAGGGTAACTATGGCTACACCTTC. Translated: CAITQQGNYGYTF.

The chain carries TRBV2 and TRBJ2-6; D call uncertain. Germline assignment: CDR1 SNHLY and CDR2 FYNNEI. This CDR3 has 16 residues. Trimming removed 4 bases from V and 0 bases from J, with 10 bases in between. The DNA for the CDR3 is TGTGCCAGCAGTGGCCGGTATACCTCTGGGGCCAACGTCCTGACTTTC. Its translation is CASSGRYTSGANVLTF.

The chain links TRBV5-4 to TRBJ1-2; 8 positions match TRBD1. V was pared by 3 bases and J by 4 bases, with 8 bases of the junction left unmatched. The CDR3 extends over 15 amino acids. Per germline, CDR1 SGHNT and CDR2 YYREEE (reference sequence). The CDR3 DNA reads TGTGCCAGCAGCTCTTCAGGGGGCTACTCCTATGGCTACACCTTC. This encodes CASSSSGGYSYGYTF. The full variable domain, in which reference TRBV5-4 and TRBJ1-2 provide the parts outside the CDR3, is ETGVTQSPTHLIKTRGQQVTLRCSSQSGHNTVSWYQQALGQGPQFIFQYYREEENGRGNFPPRFSGLQFPNYSSELNVNALELDDSALYLCASSSSGGYSYGYTFGSGTRLTVV.

The chain combines TRBV6-1 with TRBJ1-2, with TRBD1 matching 9 bases. The CDR3 sequence is 15 residues long. The germline V gene encodes CDR1 MNHNS and CDR2 SASEGT. V shed 3 bases and J 4 bases; nucleotides not matched to a gene: 6. For the CDR3, the DNA is TGTGCCAGCAGTGAGGCGGTGACAGGGGGCTATGGCTACACCTTC. As protein: CASSEAVTGGYGYTF.

The chain combines TRBV4-1 with TRBJ1-6; no reliable D call. V lost 0 bases and J lost 9, with 12 bases in between. Per the germline V gene, CDR1 is MGHRA and CDR2 is YSYEKL. This CDR3 is 15 amino acids long. CDR3 sequence reads: CASSQDFGNGSPLHF. The CDR3, as DNA: TGCGCCAGCAGCCAAGATTTTGGCAATGGTTCACCCCTCCACTTT.

The rearrangement uses TRBV3-1 (or the pseudogene TRBV3-2) and TRBJ2-3, with 14 bases fitting TRBD2. The V segment lost 6 bases and the J segment 6 bases; nucleotides outside the gene matches: 8. Germline V CDR1 and CDR2: LGHDT, YNNKEL (reference sequence). This CDR3 spans 16 amino acids. The CDR3 spells CASSLTSGGARDTQYF. DNA of the CDR3: TGTGCCAGCAGTCTGACTAGCGGGGGGGCAAGGGATACGCAGTATTTT.

The rearrangement uses TRBV5-1 and TRBJ1-1; D gene ambiguous. V dropped 1 base and J dropped 7 bases, with 8 bases sitting between them. Per the germline V gene, CDR1 is SGHRS and CDR2 is YFSETQ. This CDR3 has 12 amino acids. The CDR3 nucleotides are TGCGCCAGCAGCTTGATGGGAGGTGAAGCTTTCTTT. Its protein is CASSLMGGEAFF.

This sequence joins TRBV11-3 and TRBJ1-5; D is ambiguous. The CDR3 consists of 17 residues. The germline gives CDR1 SGHNT, CDR2 YENEEA. Trimming removed 5 bases from V and 3 bases from J, with 20 bases in between. CDR3 amino acids: CASSLDSPDPYNQPQHF. In nucleotides, the CDR3 is TGTGCCAGCAGCCTCGACTCGCCCGACCCGTACAATCAGCCCCAGCATTTT.

The chain uses TRBV12-5 and TRBJ1-5, with a possible D match to TRBD1 (6 bases). This CDR3 is 15 amino acids long. Trimming shortened V by 3 bases and J by 3 bases, and 12 bases separated the two germline ends. The germline gives CDR1 LGHNT, CDR2 FRNRAP. CDR3 nucleotides: TGTGCTAGTGGTTTAGGGGGACCCGACAATCAGCCCCAGCATTTT. Translating it yields CASGLGGPDNQPQHF.

The rearrangement uses TRBV6-6 and TRBJ2-5, with 8 bases lining up with TRBD1. The germline gives CDR1 MNHNY, CDR2 SVGAGI (reference sequence). The CDR3 sequence is 16 residues long. Losses at the gene ends were 2 bases for V and 5 bases for J; bases not matched to a gene: 10. CDR3 residues: CASSYLRPGGWETQYF. The CDR3 nucleotides read TGTGCCAGCAGTTACCTGCGGCCAGGGGGCTGGGAGACCCAGTACTTC.

The chain links TRBV10-2 to TRBJ1-2, with 11 bases that match TRBD1. This CDR3 comprises 16 residues. The V gene's germline CDR1 is WSHSY and CDR2 SAAADI. With 1 base clipped from V and 4 bases from J, the junction kept 5 bases outside the gene matches. The CDR3 DNA reads TGCGCCAGCAGTGAGTTGAGGACAGGGGGCGTCTATGGCTACACCTTC. Protein product: CASSELRTGGVYGYTF.

This clone was detected ten times or more. The V and J genes are TRBV30 and TRBJ1-3; no reliable D call. Trimming took off 2 bases at V and 0 bases at J, with 17 bases between the two ends. This CDR3 region has 17 residues. Per the germline V gene, CDR1 is GTSNPN and CDR2 is SVGIG (reference sequence). In DNA form, the CDR3 reads TGTGCCTGGAGTCGAAGCCCGTACGCCCGCTCTGGAAACACCATATATTTT. Protein product: CAWSRSPYARSGNTIYF.

The genes are TRBV12-3 or TRBV12-4 and TRBJ1-5, with 7 positions matching TRBD1. V lost 5 bases, J lost 5 bases, and 3 bases stayed unmatched. There are 13 residues in the CDR3. CDR3 region: CASSKTGDQPQHF. The CDR3 DNA reads TGTGCCAGCAGTAAAACAGGGGATCAGCCCCAGCATTTT.

The rearrangement uses TRBV11-3 and TRBJ2-3; 14 bases align to TRBD2. CDR3 length: 16 residues. Germline CDR1 and CDR2: SGHNT and YENEEA. Unmatched junction bases numbered 6, after V lost 4 bases and J lost 6 bases. The CDR3 protein is CASSSGTSGRSDTQYF. CDR3 coding DNA: TGTGCCAGCAGCTCTGGGACTAGCGGGAGATCTGATACGCAGTATTTT.

The V gene is TRBV21-1, the J gene TRBJ1-5; no DNA check was done on the table's D call, TRBD1. TRBV21-1 is a known pseudogene. CDR3 size: 19 residues. The CDR3 DNA reads TGTGCCAGCAGCAAAAGAGCTCCGGGACAGGAACGGCGCAATCAGCCCCAGCATTTT. Translation: CASSKRAPGQERRNQPQHF.

The rearrangement joins TRBV9 to TRBJ1-1, with 7 positions matching TRBD1. Germline trimming cut 4 bases from V and 5 bases from J; bases unmatched to any gene: 2. The CDR3 has 12 residues. Germline loops: CDR1 SGDLS, CDR2 YYNGEE. In DNA form, the CDR3 reads TGTGCCAGCAGCCAACAGGGGACTGAAGCTTTCTTT. This encodes CASSQQGTEAFF.

CDR3 sequence: CAWSVAGYYGYTF. CDR3 bases: TGTGCCTGGAGTGTAGCAGGTTACTATGGCTACACCTTC. The chain has TRBV30 and TRBJ1-2, with D hard to call. CDR3 length: 13 residues. Germline lookup yields CDR1 GTSNPN and CDR2 SVGIG (reference sequence). V was clipped by 0 bases and J by 3 bases, with 8 bases between them.

The count of this clone is one. This chain connects TRBV7-8 to TRBJ2-1, with D possibly matching TRBD1 (5 bases). The CDR3 has 13 amino acids. The V end lost 5 bases, the J end lost 2 bases, and 7 bases lay between the germline ends. Germline V gene sequence: CDR1 SGHVS, CDR2 FQNEAQ. The CDR3 region is CASSRQTYNEQFF. The CDR3 coding sequence is TGTGCCAGCAGCCGACAGACCTACAATGAGCAGTTCTTC.

The chain couples TRBV4-1 to TRBJ1-5, with D tentatively TRBD1 (5 bases). This CDR3 has 15 residues. Germline V CDR1 and CDR2: MGHRA, YSYEKL. Trimming stripped 5 bases from V and 0 bases from J, with 11 bases between. CDR3 sequence: CASSLQAYSNQPQHF. For the CDR3, the DNA is TGCGCCAGCAGCTTACAGGCTTATAGCAATCAGCCCCAGCATTTT.

The chain carries TRBV19 and TRBJ1-5; possible D gene TRBD1, 5 bases. The germline V gene has CDR1 LNHDA and CDR2 SQIVND (reference sequence). The V gene lost 3 bases and the J gene lost 1 base, with 13 bases spanning the gap. CDR3 length: 16 amino acids. CDR3 loop: CASSMGEEWSNQPQHF. The CDR3 nucleotides are TGTGCCAGTAGTATGGGGGAGGAATGGAGCAATCAGCCCCAGCATTTT.

This chain connects TRBV18 to TRBJ1-3; 8 bases map to TRBD1. The CDR3 extends over 18 amino acids. The germline V gene has CDR1 KGHSH and CDR2 LQKENI. The ends lost 0 bases at V and 0 bases at J; junction bases unmatched: 7. CDR3 nucleotide sequence: TGTGCCAGCTCACCACCGAGACAGGGGACGACCTCTGGAAACACCATATATTTT. Translation gives CASSPPRQGTTSGNTIYF. The full variable domain, with the rest looked up from reference TRBV18 and TRBJ1-3, is NAGVMQNPRHLVRRRGQEARLRCSPMKGHSHVYWYRQLPEEGLKFMVYLQKENIIDESGMPKERFSAEFPKEGPSILRIQQVVRGDSAAYFCASSPPRQGTTSGNTIYFGEGSWLTVV.

The chain is built from TRBV30 and TRBJ1-4; 9 nucleotides align to TRBD1. J gave up 11 bases and V 3 bases, and 10 bases lay outside the gene matches. Per germline, CDR1 GTSNPN and CDR2 SVGIG (reference sequence). This CDR3 contains 14 residues. Here the CDR3 DNA reads TGTGCCTGGAGCACGACAGGGGGGATGAATAAACTGTTTTTT. As protein: CAWSTTGGMNKLFF.

This chain uses TRBV5-1 with TRBJ2-2, with 7 bases that match TRBD1. CDR1 and CDR2 (germline): SGHRS, YFSETQ. V shed 4 bases and J 8 bases; nucleotides not matched to a gene: 14. The CDR3 runs 16 residues. The CDR3 reads CASSGDSGDVIGELFF. The CDR3 DNA follows: TGCGCCAGCAGCGGGGACAGCGGAGACGTAATTGGGGAGCTGTTTTTT.

The chain has TRBV19 and TRBJ1-1; tentative D call: TRBD1 (5 bases). Germline V gene lookup returns CDR1 LNHDA and CDR2 SQIVND (reference sequence). The CDR3 loop spans 12 amino acids. V was cut by 7 bases and J by 4 bases, with 10 bases left in between. In DNA, the CDR3 is TGTGCCAGTAACACGGGGGGCACTGAAGCTTTCTTT. Its translation is CASNTGGTEAFF.

V is TRBV3-1 (or the pseudogene TRBV3-2) and J is TRBJ2-1, with 11 bases matching TRBD2. The germline V gene encodes CDR1 LGHDT and CDR2 YNNKEL (reference sequence). This CDR3 comprises 15 residues. After removal of 4 bases from V and 3 bases from J, the junction contained 2 bases not matched to a gene. CDR3 bases: TGTGCCAGCAGCCGGACTAGCGGGCTCTACAATGAGCAGTTCTTC. It encodes CASSRTSGLYNEQFF.